This T cell receptor beta chain was documented in a study of T cells in Graves' hyperthyroidism and ophthalmopathy. Study-level points and caveats: It was a median about 6 months before onset that the model predicted ophthalmopathy.

Amplification of TCR beta CDR3 regions used RNA as the template. Researchers ran a first-round RT-PCR on the TCR CDR3 using the HTBI primer set. TCRdb re-analysed the multiplex PCR reads in MiXCR, keeping a single row per CDR3 protein. Seen here are about 570,000 distinct CDR3 sequences, about half observed once, and the top ten hold roughly 20%. Germline V CDR1 and CDR2: ENHRY, SYGVKD. The CDR3 extends over 14 amino acids. The V and J ends lost 4 bases and 9 bases respectively, with 19 bases between them. In the case of this clonotype: The target antigen is unknown. The CDR3 end shows no conserved phenylalanine or tryptophan, and so a read error is likely.

V usage is TRBV10-3 and J usage is TRBJ2-7; no clear D. The specimen sequenced was peripheral blood or thyroid tissue (not recorded which). This clonotype was obtained from an adult woman with Graves' disease, either hyperthyroidism or ophthalmopathy (not recorded which). The CDR3 reads CAISAGRRQIGQYL. In DNA form, the CDR3 reads TGTGCCATCAGTGCCGGCCGGCGACAAATTGGGCAGTACCTC.